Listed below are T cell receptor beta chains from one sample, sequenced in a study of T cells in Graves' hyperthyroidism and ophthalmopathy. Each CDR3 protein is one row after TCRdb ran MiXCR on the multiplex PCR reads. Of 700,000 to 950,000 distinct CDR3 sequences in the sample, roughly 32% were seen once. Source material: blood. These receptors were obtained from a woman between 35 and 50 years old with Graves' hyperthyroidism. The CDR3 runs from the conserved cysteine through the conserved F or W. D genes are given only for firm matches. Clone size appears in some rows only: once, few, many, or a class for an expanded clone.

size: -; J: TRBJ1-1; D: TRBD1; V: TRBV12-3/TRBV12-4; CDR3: CAMMGTGGEAFF; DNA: TGTGCCATGATGGGGACAGGGGGCGAAGCTTTCTTT
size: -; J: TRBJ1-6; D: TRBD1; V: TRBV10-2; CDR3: CASSYQYPSPGQKNSPLHF; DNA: TGTGCCAGCAGTTACCAGTACCCATCGCCGGGACAGAAAAATTCACCCCTCCACTTT
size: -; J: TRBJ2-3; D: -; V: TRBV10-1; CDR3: CASSEGRTGTDTQYF; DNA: TGCGCCAGCAGCGAGGGACGGACAGGCACAGATACGCAGTATTTT
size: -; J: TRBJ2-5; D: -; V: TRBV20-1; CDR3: CSARGTGETQYF; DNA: TGCAGTGCTAGGGGCACGGGAGAGACCCAGTACTTC
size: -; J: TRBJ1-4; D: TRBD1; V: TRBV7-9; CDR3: CASSDTDRAAEKLFF; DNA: TGTGCCAGCAGCGACACTGACAGGGCGGCAGAAAAACTGTTTTTT
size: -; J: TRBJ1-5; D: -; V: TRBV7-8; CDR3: CASSKGEGGNQPQHF; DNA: TGTGCCAGCTCAAAGGGGGAGGGAGGCAATCAGCCCCAGCATTTT
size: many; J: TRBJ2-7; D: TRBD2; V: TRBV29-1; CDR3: CSVIGGSQSYEQYF; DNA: TGCAGCGTTATTGGCGGGAGTCAGTCCTACGAGCAGTACTTC
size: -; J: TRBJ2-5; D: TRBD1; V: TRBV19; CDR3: CASRSGQGGTQYF; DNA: TGTGCCAGTAGGTCCGGACAGGGGGGGACCCAGTACTTC
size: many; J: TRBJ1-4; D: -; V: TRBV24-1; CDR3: CATSDRTLGDEKLFF; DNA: TGTGCCACCAGTGACCGGACGTTGGGGGATGAAAAACTGTTTTTT
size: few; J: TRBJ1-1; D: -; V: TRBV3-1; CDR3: CASSQPLLTGRDTEAFF; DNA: TGTGCCAGCAGCCAACCCCTCTTAACGGGTCGCGACACTGAAGCTTTCTTT
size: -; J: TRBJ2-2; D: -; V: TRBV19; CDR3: CASSRGDLNTGELFF; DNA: TGTGCCAGTAGCCGGGGCGACTTGAACACCGGGGAGCTGTTTTTT
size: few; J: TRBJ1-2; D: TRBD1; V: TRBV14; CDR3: CASRRTGTGGPGYTF; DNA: TGTGCCAGCAGGCGTACCGGGACAGGGGGACCCGGCTACACCTTC
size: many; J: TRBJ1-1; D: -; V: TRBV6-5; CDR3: CASSLAGDRAFF; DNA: TGTGCCAGCAGCCTAGCGGGGGACCGAGCTTTCTTT
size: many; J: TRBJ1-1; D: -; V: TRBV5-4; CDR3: CASSVTGSAEAFF; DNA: TGTGCCAGCAGCGTAACAGGGAGCGCTGAAGCTTTCTTT
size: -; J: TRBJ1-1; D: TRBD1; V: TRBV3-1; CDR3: CASSLRQGAAFF; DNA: TGTGCCAGCAGCCTCCGACAGGGGGCGGCTTTCTTT
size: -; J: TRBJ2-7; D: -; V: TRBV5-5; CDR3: CASSDPGVTYEQYF; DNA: TGTGCCAGCAGCGACCCGGGAGTAACCTACGAGCAGTACTTC
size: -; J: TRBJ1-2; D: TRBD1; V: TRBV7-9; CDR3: CASSPQRQGGVDGYTF; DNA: TGTGCCAGCAGCCCCCAGAGACAGGGGGGAGTCGATGGCTACACCTTC
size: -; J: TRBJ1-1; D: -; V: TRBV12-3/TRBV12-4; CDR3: CASSLWVVDTEAFF; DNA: TGTGCCAGCAGTTTATGGGTCGTGGACACTGAAGCTTTCTTT
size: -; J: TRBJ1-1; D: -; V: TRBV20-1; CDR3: CSARIRVAEAFF; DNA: TGCAGTGCTAGAATCAGGGTGGCTGAAGCTTTCTTT
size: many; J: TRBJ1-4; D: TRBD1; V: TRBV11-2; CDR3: CASSRTGGEKLFF; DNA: TGTGCCAGCAGCCGGACAGGGGGAGAAAAACTGTTTTTT
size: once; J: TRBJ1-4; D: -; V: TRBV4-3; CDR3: CASSQDFVSEKLFF; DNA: TGCGCCAGCAGCCAAGATTTCGTGAGTGAAAAACTGTTTTTT
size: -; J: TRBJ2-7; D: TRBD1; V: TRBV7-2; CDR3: CASSPKGGSLYEQYF; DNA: TGCGCCAGCAGCCCCAAAGGGGGCTCCCTCTACGAGCAGTACTTC
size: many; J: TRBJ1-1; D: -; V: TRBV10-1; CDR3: CASSENLGTGEAFF; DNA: TGCGCCAGCAGTGAGAATTTGGGGACGGGAGAAGCTTTCTTT
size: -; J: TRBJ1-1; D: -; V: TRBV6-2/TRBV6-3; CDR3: CASSFRGFEAFF; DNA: TGTGCCAGCAGTTTCCGAGGGTTTGAAGCTTTCTTT
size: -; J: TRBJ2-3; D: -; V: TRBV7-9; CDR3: CASSFTGTQDTQYF; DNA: TGTGCCAGCAGCTTTACCGGGACCCAAGATACGCAGTATTTT
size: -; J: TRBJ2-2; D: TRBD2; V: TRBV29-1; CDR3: CSDGGTGELFF; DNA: TGCAGCGACGGGGGGACCGGGGAGCTGTTTTTT
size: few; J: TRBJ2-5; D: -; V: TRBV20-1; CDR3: CSASIGLYAETQYF; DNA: TGCAGTGCTAGTATCGGCTTGTACGCGGAGACCCAGTACTTC
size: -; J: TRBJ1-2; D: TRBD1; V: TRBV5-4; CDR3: CASSQVLSRDRDGYTF; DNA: TGTGCCAGCAGCCAAGTATTGTCCCGGGACAGAGATGGCTACACCTTC
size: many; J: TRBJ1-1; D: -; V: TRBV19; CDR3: CASSITGLNTEAFF; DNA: TGTGCCAGTAGTATAACTGGCTTGAACACTGAAGCTTTCTTT
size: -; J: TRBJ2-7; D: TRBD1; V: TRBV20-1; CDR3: CSARVGTEPPGEQYF; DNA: TGCAGTGCTAGAGTCGGGACAGAGCCTCCGGGAGAGCAGTACTTC
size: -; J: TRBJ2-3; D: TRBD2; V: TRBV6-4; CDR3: CASSDNTGRTDTQYF; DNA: TGTGCCAGCAGTGACAACACCGGGAGGACAGATACGCAGTATTTT
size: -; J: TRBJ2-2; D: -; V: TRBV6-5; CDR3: CASSRDSSTGELFF; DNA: TGTGCCAGCAGTAGGGACTCAAGCACCGGGGAGCTGTTTTTT
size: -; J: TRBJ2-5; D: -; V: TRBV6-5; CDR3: CASNPDGPQETQYF; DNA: TGTGCCAGCAATCCCGACGGGCCTCAAGAGACCCAGTACTTC
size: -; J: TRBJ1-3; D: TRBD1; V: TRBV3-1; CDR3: CASSGTGSRNTIYF; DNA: TGTGCCAGCAGCGGGACAGGGTCTAGAAACACCATATATTTT
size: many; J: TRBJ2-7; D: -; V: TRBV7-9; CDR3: CASSKLEGWEQYF; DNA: TGTGCCAGCAGCAAGCTGGAGGGTTGGGAGCAGTACTTC
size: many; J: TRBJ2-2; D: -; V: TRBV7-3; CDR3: CASSLGEHTGELFF; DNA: TGTGCCAGCAGCTTAGGGGAGCACACCGGGGAGCTGTTTTTT
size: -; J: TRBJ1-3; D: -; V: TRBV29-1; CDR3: CSLGGESGNTIYF; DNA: TGCAGCTTGGGGGGCGAATCTGGAAACACCATATATTTT
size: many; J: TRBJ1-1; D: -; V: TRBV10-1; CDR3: CASRGVPDSEAFF; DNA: TGCGCCAGCAGAGGGGTGCCGGACTCTGAAGCTTTCTTT
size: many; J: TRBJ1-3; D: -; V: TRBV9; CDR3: CASSVGQGRHTIYF; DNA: TGTGCCAGCAGCGTAGGGCAGGGTAGACACACCATATATTTT
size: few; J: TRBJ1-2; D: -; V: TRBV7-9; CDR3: CASSLDPPGMNYGYTF; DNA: TGTGCCAGCAGCTTGGACCCCCCCGGGATGAACTATGGCTACACCTTC
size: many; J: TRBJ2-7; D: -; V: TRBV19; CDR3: CASSKERAYEQYF; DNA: TGTGCCAGTAGTAAGGAGCGGGCCTACGAGCAGTACTTC
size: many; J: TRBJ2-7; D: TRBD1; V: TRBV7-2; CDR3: CASSLAGQGYEQYF; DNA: TGTGCCAGCAGCTTGGCCGGACAGGGCTACGAGCAGTACTTC
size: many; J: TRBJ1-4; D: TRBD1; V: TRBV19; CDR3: CASSSGTEYEKLFF; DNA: TGTGCCAGTAGTTCCGGGACAGAATATGAAAAACTGTTTTTT
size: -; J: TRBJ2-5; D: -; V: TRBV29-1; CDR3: CSLDRGRQETQYF; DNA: TGCAGCTTGGACCGGGGCCGCCAAGAGACCCAGTACTTC
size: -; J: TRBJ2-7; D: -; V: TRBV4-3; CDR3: CASSLQDFSYEQYF; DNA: TGCGCCAGCAGCCTACAGGACTTCTCCTACGAGCAGTACTTC
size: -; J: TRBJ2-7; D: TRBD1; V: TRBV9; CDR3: CASSVSGTGGGYEQYF; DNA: TGTGCCAGCAGCGTATCCGGGACAGGGGGCGGCTACGAGCAGTACTTC